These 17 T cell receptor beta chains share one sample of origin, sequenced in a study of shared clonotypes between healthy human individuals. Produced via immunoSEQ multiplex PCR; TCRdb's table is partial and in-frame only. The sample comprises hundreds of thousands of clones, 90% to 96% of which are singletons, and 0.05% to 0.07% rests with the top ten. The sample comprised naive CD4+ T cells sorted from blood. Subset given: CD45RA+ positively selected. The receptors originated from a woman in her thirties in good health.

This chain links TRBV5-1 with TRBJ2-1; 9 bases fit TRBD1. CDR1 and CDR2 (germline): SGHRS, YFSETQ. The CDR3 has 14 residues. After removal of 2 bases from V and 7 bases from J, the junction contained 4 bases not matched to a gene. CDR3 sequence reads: CASSFQTGGNEQFF. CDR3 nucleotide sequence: TGCGCCAGCAGCTTCCAGACAGGGGGAAATGAGCAGTTCTTC. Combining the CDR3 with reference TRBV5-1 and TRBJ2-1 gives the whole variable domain KAGVTQTPRYLIKTRGQQVTLSCSPISGHRSVSWYQQTPGQGLQFLFEYFSETQRNKGNFPGRFSGRQFSNSRSEMNVSTLELGDSALYLCASSFQTGGNEQFFGPGTRLTVL.

For the CDR3, the DNA is TGTGCCAGCACCCAAGCGGGAGGGCCGGTCGAGCAGTACTTC. It specifies CASTQAGGPVEQYF. This chain connects TRBV28 to TRBJ2-7; 10 bases are shared with TRBD2. CDR1 and CDR2 from the germline V gene are MDHEN and SYDVKM. With 7 bases clipped from V and 6 bases from J, the junction kept 9 bases outside the gene matches. The CDR3 totals 14 residues.

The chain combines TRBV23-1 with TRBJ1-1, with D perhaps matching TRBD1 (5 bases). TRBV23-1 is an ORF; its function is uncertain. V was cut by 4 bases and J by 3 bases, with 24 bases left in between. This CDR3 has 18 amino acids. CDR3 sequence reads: CASSPLSGGRGWYTEAFF. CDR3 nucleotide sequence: TGCGCCAGCAGTCCCCTGTCCGGGGGACGGGGGTGGTACACTGAAGCTTTCTTT.

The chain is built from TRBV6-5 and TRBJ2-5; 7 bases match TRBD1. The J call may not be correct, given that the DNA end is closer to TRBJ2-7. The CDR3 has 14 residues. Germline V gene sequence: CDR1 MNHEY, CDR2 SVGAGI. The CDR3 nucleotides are TGTGCCAGCGGGGGAACAGGGGTATCCTACGAGCAGTACTTC. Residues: CASGGTGVSYEQYF.

The CDR3 protein is CASPGQGTYEQYF. The CDR3 nucleotides read TGTGCCAGTCCGGGACAGGGAACCTACGAGCAGTACTTC. The chain links TRBV21-1 to TRBJ2-7; TRBD1 reflects the table's D call only, with no check against the DNA. TRBV21-1 is an annotated pseudogene. The CDR3 loop spans 13 amino acids.

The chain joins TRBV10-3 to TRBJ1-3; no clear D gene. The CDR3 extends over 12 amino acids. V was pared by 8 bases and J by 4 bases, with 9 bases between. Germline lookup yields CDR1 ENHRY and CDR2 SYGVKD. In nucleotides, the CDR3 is TGTGCCATCGGAAACGCCGGAAACACCATATATTTT. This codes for CAIGNAGNTIYF.

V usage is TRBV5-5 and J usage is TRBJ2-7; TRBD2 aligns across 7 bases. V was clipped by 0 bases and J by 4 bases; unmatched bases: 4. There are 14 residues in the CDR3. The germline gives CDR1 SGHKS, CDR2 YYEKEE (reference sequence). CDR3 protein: CASSLAAGVYEQYF. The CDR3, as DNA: TGTGCCAGCAGCTTGGCTGCGGGGGTGTACGAGCAGTACTTC.

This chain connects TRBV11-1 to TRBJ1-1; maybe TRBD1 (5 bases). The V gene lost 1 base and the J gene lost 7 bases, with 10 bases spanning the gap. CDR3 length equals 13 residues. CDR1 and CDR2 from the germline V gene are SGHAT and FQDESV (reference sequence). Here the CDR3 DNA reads TGTGCCAGCAGCTTAGTGCAGGGCGTTGAAGCTTTCTTT. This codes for CASSLVQGVEAFF.

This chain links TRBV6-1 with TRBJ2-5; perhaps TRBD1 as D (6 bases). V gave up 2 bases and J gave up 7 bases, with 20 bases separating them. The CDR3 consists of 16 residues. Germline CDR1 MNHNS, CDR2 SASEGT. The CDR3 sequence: CASSESLRDTWGTQYF. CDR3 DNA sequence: TGTGCCAGCAGTGAAAGCCTCCGGGACACTTGGGGGACCCAGTACTTC.

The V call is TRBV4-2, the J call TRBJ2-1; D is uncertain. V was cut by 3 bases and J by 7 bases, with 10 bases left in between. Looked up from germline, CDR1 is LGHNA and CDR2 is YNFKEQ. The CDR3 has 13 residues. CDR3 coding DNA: TGTGCCAGCAGCCAGGCCAGTCCGAATGAGCAGTTCTTC. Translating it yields CASSQASPNEQFF.

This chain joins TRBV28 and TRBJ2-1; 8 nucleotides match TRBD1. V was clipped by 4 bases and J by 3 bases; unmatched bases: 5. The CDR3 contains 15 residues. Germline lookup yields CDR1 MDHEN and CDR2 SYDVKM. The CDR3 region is CASSSDRGFYNEQFF. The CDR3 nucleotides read TGTGCCAGCAGTTCAGACAGGGGCTTCTACAATGAGCAGTTCTTC.

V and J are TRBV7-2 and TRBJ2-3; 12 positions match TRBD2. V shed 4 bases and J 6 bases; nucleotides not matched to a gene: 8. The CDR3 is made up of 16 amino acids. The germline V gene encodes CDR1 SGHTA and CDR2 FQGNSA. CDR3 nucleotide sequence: TGTGCCAGCAGCTACAGACTAGCGGGAGAGAAGGATACGCAGTATTTT. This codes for CASSYRLAGEKDTQYF.

The CDR3 spells CASSPGTSGSWEQFF. CDR3 in DNA: TGTGCCAGCAGCCCCGGGACTAGCGGGAGTTGGGAGCAGTTCTTC. V is TRBV5-4 and J is TRBJ2-1; 14 bases fit TRBD2. After removal of 4 bases from V and 10 bases from J, the junction contained 7 bases not matched to a gene. The CDR3 loop spans 15 amino acids. CDR1 and CDR2 (germline): SGHNT, YYREEE (reference sequence). Drawing the rest from reference TRBV5-4 and TRBJ2-1, the complete variable domain is ETGVTQSPTHLIKTRGQQVTLRCSSQSGHNTVSWYQQALGQGPQFIFQYYREEENGRGNFPPRFSGLQFPNYSSELNVNALELDDSALYLCASSPGTSGSWEQFFGPGTRLTVL.

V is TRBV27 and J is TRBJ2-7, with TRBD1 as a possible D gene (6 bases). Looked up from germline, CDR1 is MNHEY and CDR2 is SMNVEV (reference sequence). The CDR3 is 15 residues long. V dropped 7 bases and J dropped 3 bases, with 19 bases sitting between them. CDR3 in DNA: TGTGCCAGCACGTCAAACCCGGGACACAGCTACGAGCAGTACTTC. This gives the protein CASTSNPGHSYEQYF.

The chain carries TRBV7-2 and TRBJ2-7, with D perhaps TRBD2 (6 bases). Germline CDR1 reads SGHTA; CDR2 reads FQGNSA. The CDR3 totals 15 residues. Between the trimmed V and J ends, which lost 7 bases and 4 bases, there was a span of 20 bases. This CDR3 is CASKRGDFISYEQYF. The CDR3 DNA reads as TGTGCCAGCAAACGAGGGGACTTCATCTCATACGAGCAGTACTTC.

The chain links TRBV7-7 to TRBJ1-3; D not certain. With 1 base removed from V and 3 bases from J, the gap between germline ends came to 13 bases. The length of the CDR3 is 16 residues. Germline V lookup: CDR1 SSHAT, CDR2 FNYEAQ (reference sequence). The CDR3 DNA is TGTGCCAGCAGCTTAGGACCAACCCCGTTTGGAAACACCATATATTTT. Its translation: CASSLGPTPFGNTIYF. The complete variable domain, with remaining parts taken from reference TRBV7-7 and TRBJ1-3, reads GAGVSQSPRYKVTKRGQDVTLRCDPISSHATLYWYQQALGQGPEFLTYFNYEAQPDKSGLPSDRFSAERPEGSISTLTIQRTEQRDSAMYRCASSLGPTPFGNTIYFGEGSWLTVV.

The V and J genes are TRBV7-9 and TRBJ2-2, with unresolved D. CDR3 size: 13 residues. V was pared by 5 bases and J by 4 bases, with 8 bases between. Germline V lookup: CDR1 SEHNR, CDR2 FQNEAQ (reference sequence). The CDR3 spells CASSPIFTGELFF. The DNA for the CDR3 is TGTGCCAGCAGCCCGATTTTCACCGGGGAGCTGTTTTTT.